The clone carrying this TCR beta chain was seen ten or more times. The data stem from a study of T cells in Graves' hyperthyroidism and ophthalmopathy. Study as a whole: Peripheral blood was collected at initial diagnosis, before any treatment.

V was trimmed by 5 bases and J by 2 bases, leaving 13 bases between them. Germline CDR1 MDHEN, CDR2 SYDVKM. This CDR3 has 14 amino acids. Each ophthalmopathy patient scored at least 3 on the Clinical Activity Score and at least 4 on NOSPECS grade, with duration under 3 months. Amplified TCR beta CDR3 regions derived from RNA transcripts. Initially, a first-round RT-PCR of the TCR CDR3 employed the HTBI primer set. A single record per CDR3 protein comes from TCRdb applying MiXCR to the multiplex PCR reads. The sample lists around 600,000 distinct CDR3 sequences; approximately 15% were seen once. The chain combines TRBV28 with TRBJ2-7, with D perhaps matching TRBD2 (6 bases). What was sequenced was blood. This sequence was found in a woman aged 18-30 years with Graves' ophthalmopathy. CDR3 nucleotide sequence: TGTGCCAGCAGTACCGCCGGGACTCCCTACGAGCAGTACTTC. It specifies CASSTAGTPYEQYF.